This entry lists 16 T cell receptor beta chains sequenced from one sample in a study of cytomegalovirus exposure and HLA in healthy donors. The PCR contained 60 Vbeta and 13 Jbeta primers. Repertoires were generated with immunoSEQ multiplex PCR, while TCRdb's copy carries only in-frame clones and drops some. The sample shows roughly 110,000 clones, around 76% of them seen only once. The sequencing input was PBMCs. These receptors came from a man between 18 and 29 years old in good health and CMV-seronegative.

The chain combines TRBV6-5 with TRBJ1-2, with TRBD1 identical over 9 bases. The CDR3 is 13 residues long. V trimming: 6 bases; J trimming: 8 bases; junction bases outside the gene matches: 7. Per germline, CDR1 MNHEY and CDR2 SVGAGI. The CDR3 reads CASRVQGAGGYTF. CDR3 sequence (DNA): TGTGCCAGCAGGGTACAGGGGGCCGGAGGCTACACCTTC.

This clone was detected once. The chain has TRBV4-3 and TRBJ2-1; 9 bases fit TRBD2. Germline assignment: CDR1 LGHNA and CDR2 YSLEER. The V gene end was trimmed by 0 bases and the J gene end by 10 bases; junction bases not matched to a gene: 10. CDR3 size: 16 residues. The CDR3 is CASSQEGGGGAGEQFF. The CDR3 DNA reads as TGCGCCAGCAGCCAAGAGGGGGGCGGGGGGGCCGGCGAGCAGTTCTTC.

V is TRBV5-6 and J is TRBJ2-2; perhaps TRBD1 as D (6 bases). Germline V gene data show CDR1 as SGHDT and CDR2 as YYEEEE. This CDR3 comprises 15 residues. V lost 2 bases and J lost 4, with 12 bases in between. CDR3 residues: CASSFNLQGTGELFF. CDR3 DNA sequence: TGTGCCAGCAGCTTCAACTTACAGGGCACCGGGGAGCTGTTTTTT.

This clone was seen a handful of times. The J gene is TRBJ1-6, the V gene TRBV7-2; the match to TRBD1 covers 8 bases. CDR1 is SGHTA, CDR2 FQGNSA, per germline. With V trimmed by 2 bases and J by 10 bases, 7 bases remained unmatched. The CDR3 is 15 residues long. CDR3 in DNA: TGTGCCAGCAGCTTAATCCCTTGGACAGGGTCACCCCTCCACTTT. This encodes CASSLIPWTGSPLHF.

This chain joins TRBV7-2 and TRBJ1-2; 10 nucleotides agree with TRBD1. V trimming: 5 bases; J trimming: 5 bases; junction bases outside the gene matches: 5. The CDR3 contains 14 residues. Germline loops: CDR1 SGHTA, CDR2 FQGNSA. Here the CDR3 DNA reads TGTGCCAGCAGCCGCGGGACAGGGGCATATGGCTACACCTTC. As protein: CASSRGTGAYGYTF.

The V gene is TRBV7-2, the J gene TRBJ2-3; 7 bases are shared with TRBD1. CDR1 and CDR2 from the germline V gene are SGHTA and FQGNSA. J was trimmed by 5 bases and V by 3 bases; bases with no gene match: 8. The CDR3 runs to 15 residues. CDR3: CASSFETGYKDTQYF. Here the CDR3 DNA reads TGTGCCAGCAGCTTTGAGACAGGGTATAAAGATACGCAGTATTTT.

This clone was seen only a few times. The rearrangement joins TRBV5-1 to TRBJ1-1; D perhaps matches TRBD1 (6 bases). Germline V gene data show CDR1 as SGHRS and CDR2 as YFSETQ. This CDR3 spans 16 amino acids. Trimming took off 4 bases at V and 1 base at J, with 17 bases between the two ends. This chain's CDR3 is CASSPRQVSANTEAFF. Here the CDR3 DNA reads TGCGCCAGCAGCCCACGACAGGTCTCGGCGAACACTGAAGCTTTCTTT.

The gene calls are TRBV20-1 and TRBJ1-1; D might be TRBD1 (6 bases). V lost 6 bases and J 8 bases, leaving 13 bases between the germline ends. The germline V gene encodes CDR1 DFQATT and CDR2 SNEGSKA (reference sequence). CDR3 length: 11 amino acids. The CDR3 loop is CSASPGHEAFF. CDR3 bases: TGCAGTGCCTCGCCGGGACACGAAGCTTTCTTT.

The rearrangement uses TRBV6-6 and TRBJ2-1; 9 bases are shared with TRBD2. The CDR3 sequence is 15 residues long. Germline CDR1 reads MNHNY; CDR2 reads SVGAGI (reference sequence). V was pared by 7 bases and J by 7 bases, with 11 bases of the junction left unmatched. As DNA, the CDR3 is TGTGCCAGCACGGTCGCGGCGGGGGGGTTGAATGAGCAGTTCTTC. Protein sequence: CASTVAAGGLNEQFF.

V usage is TRBV6-1 and J usage is TRBJ1-1, with D hard to call. Germline CDR1 reads MNHNS; CDR2 reads SASEGT. The CDR3 totals 13 residues. The V end was cut by 1 base, the J end by 4 bases, with 7 bases between. This CDR3 is CASSEVAGTEAFF. The DNA for the CDR3 is TGTGCCAGCAGTGAAGTGGCGGGCACTGAAGCTTTCTTT.

This chain connects TRBV25-1 to TRBJ2-7, with 8 bases that match TRBD1. CDR1 and CDR2 from the germline V gene are MGHDK and SYGVNS. The CDR3 has 16 residues. Trimming removed 5 bases from V and 6 bases from J; junction bases left unmatched: 15. The CDR3, as DNA: TGTGCCAGCAGTCCTCGAACCGGGACAGGACTCGTCGAGCAGTACTTC. This sequence encodes CASSPRTGTGLVEQYF.

The rearrangement links TRBV5-1 to TRBJ2-7, with 8 positions matching TRBD2. From germline, CDR1 is SGHRS and CDR2 YFSETQ. The CDR3 is 18 residues long. The V segment lost 0 bases and the J segment 0 bases; nucleotides outside the gene matches: 11. CDR3: CASSLEGGGTAVSYEQYF. CDR3 coding DNA: TGCGCCAGCAGCTTGGAAGGCGGGGGGACGGCCGTCTCCTACGAGCAGTACTTC.

This clone was observed a handful of times. The CDR3 DNA sequence: TGCAGCGTTGAAGACCATAAAAAGGGGCTAGAAAACTATGGCTACACCTTC. It translates to CSVEDHKKGLENYGYTF. This chain links TRBV29-1 with TRBJ1-2, with a weak D call TRBD1 (5 bases). This CDR3 spans 17 amino acids. Per the germline V gene, CDR1 is SQVTM and CDR2 is ANQGSEA. V lost 0 bases and J 2 bases, leaving 19 bases between the germline ends.

The CDR3 DNA follows: TGTGCCAGCAGAGTCGGGACAAACTACGAGCAGTACTTC. As protein: CASRVGTNYEQYF. This chain joins TRBV28 and TRBJ2-7; perhaps TRBD1 as D (6 bases). The CDR3 is made up of 13 amino acids. The germline V and J ends were trimmed by 6 bases and 3 bases, with 12 bases remaining between them. Per germline, CDR1 MDHEN and CDR2 SYDVKM.

This chain joins TRBV4-2 and TRBJ2-7; perhaps TRBD2 as D (6 bases). Trimming removed 0 bases from V and 0 bases from J, with 12 bases in between. Per germline, CDR1 LGHNA and CDR2 YNFKEQ. This CDR3 comprises 16 residues. CDR3 protein: CASSQDPRGSSYEQYF. CDR3 nucleotides: TGTGCCAGCAGCCAAGATCCCCGGGGGAGCTCCTACGAGCAGTACTTC.

V usage is TRBV7-2 and J usage is TRBJ2-1; D is possibly TRBD2 (6 bases). The germline V gene encodes CDR1 SGHTA and CDR2 FQGNSA. Trimming shortened V by 3 bases and J by 5 bases, and 20 bases separated the two germline ends. This CDR3 has 17 residues. CDR3 loop: CASSFGVAALFDNEQFF. CDR3 DNA sequence: TGTGCCAGCAGCTTCGGGGTAGCGGCCCTATTTGACAATGAGCAGTTCTTC. Full variable domain (outside the CDR3, taken from reference TRBV7-2 and TRBJ2-1): GAGVSQSPSNKVTEKGKDVELRCDPISGHTALYWYRQSLGQGLEFLIYFQGNSAPDKSGLPSDRFSAERTGGSVSTLTIQRTQQEDSAVYLCASSFGVAALFDNEQFFGPGTRLTVL.